This T cell receptor beta chain was sequenced during a study of post-analysis software for immune sequencing data. The wider study: Some patients lacked subtype; others had relapsing-remitting, secondary progressive or progressive-relapsing disease.

Included in the TCR beta cDNA libraries were unique molecular identifiers. Some 500,000 cDNA molecules were recovered from an input of about 1 to 10 million T cells. Each CDR3 protein gets one entry after TCRdb re-called the PCR reads with MiXCR. The table includes hundreds of thousands of distinct CDR3 sequences, 36% detected once. The study's findings and limits: Those samples that were prepared in the same batch co-clustered strongly by F measure. Significantly lower normalized Chao1 diversity was seen in multiple sclerosis patients than in controls. With TRBV5-6, TRBV5-1 and TRBV20-1 included, about five TRBV segments were more frequent in patients than in controls.

With regard to this clonotype: Its specificity is not known.

Trimming took 0 bases from V and 2 from J; bases not matched to a gene: 4. This CDR3 contains 15 residues. Germline V gene lookup returns CDR1 GTSNPN and CDR2 SVGIG (reference sequence). This sequence joins TRBV30 and TRBJ2-4, with 7 bases fitting TRBD1. This TCR came from a girl aged 5 to 17 with multiple sclerosis. What was sequenced was blood. The CDR3 reads CAWSVRGRTKNIQYF. The CDR3 DNA reads TGTGCCTGGAGTGTAAGGGGGCGAACCAAAAACATTCAGTACTTC.